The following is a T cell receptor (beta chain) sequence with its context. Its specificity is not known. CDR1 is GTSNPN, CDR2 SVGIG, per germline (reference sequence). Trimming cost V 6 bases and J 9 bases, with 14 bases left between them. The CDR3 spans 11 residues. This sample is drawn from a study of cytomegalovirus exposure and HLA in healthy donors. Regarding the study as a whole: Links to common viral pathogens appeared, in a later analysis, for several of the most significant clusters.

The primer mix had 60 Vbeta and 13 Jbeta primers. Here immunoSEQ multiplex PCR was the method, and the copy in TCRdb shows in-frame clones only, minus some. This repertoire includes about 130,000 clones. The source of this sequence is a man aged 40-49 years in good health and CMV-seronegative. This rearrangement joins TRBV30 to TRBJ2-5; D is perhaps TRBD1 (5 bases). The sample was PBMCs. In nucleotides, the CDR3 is TGTGCCTGCCGCGGACAAAAGGCCCAGTACTTC. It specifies CACRGQKAQYF. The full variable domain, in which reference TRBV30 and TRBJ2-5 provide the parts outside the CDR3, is SQTIHQWPATLVQPVGSPLSLECTVEGTSNPNLYWYRQAAGRGLQLLFYSVGIGQISSEVPQNLSASRPQDRQFILSSKKLLLSDSGFYLCACRGQKAQYFGPGTRLLVL.